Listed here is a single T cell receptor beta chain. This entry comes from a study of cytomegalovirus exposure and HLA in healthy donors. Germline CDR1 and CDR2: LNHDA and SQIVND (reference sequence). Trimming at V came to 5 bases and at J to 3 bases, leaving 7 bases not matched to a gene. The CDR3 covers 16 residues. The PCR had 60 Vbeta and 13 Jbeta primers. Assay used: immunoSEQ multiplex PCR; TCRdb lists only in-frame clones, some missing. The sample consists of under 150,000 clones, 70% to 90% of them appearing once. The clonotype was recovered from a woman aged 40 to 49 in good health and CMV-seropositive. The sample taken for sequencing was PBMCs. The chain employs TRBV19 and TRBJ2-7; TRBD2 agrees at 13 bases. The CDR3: CASSRGLAGEDYEQYF. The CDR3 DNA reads TGTGCCAGTAGTCGAGGACTAGCGGGGGAGGACTACGAGCAGTACTTC. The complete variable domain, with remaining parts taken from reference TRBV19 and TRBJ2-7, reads DGGITQSPKYLFRKEGQNVTLSCEQNLNHDAMYWYRQDPGQGLRLIYYSQIVNDFQKGDIAEGYSVSREKKESFPLTVTSAQKNPTAFYLCASSRGLAGEDYEQYFGPGTRLTVT.